The 32 T cell receptor beta chains below were found in one sample sequenced in a study of PD-1 blockade in classical Hodgkin lymphoma. The protocol was immunoSEQ multiplex PCR, while the TCRdb copy is restricted to in-frame clones and leaves out a portion. The sample has 100,000 or so clones; 90% are singletons. As to time point: cycle 4 day 1 (C4D1), after five to seven weeks of nivolumab. Every single patient, without exception, relapsed after autologous stem cell transplantation, and brentuximab vedotin exposure varied. Sequencing was performed on peripheral blood mononuclear cells (PBMCs), taken before the fourth cycle of nivolumab. The source of these receptors is a human donor with classical Hodgkin lymphoma.

This clone appeared once. This chain uses TRBV5-1 with TRBJ2-7, with D possibly TRBD1 on 7 matching bases. The CDR3 is made up of 15 amino acids. Trimming shortened V by 2 bases and J by 0 bases, and 12 bases separated the two germline ends. From germline, CDR1 is SGHRS and CDR2 YFSETQ. In DNA form, the CDR3 reads TGCGCCAGCAGCTTACGCGGGGACAGCTCCTACGAGCAGTACTTC. Protein sequence: CASSLRGDSSYEQYF.

The V and J genes are TRBV7-2 and TRBJ2-7; D unclear. Trimming removed 1 base from V and 2 bases from J, with 9 bases in between. The CDR3 runs 14 residues. Germline-derived CDR1 and CDR2 are SGHTA and FQGNSA. CDR3 coding DNA: TGTGCCAGCAGCTTAGGGCTAGGCCCCTACGAGCAGTACTTC. Encoded protein: CASSLGLGPYEQYF.

The CDR3 spells CAWSALDGRVSEQYF. Here the CDR3 DNA reads TGTGCCTGGAGTGCCCTCGACGGGCGCGTAAGCGAGCAGTACTTC. The chain uses TRBV30 and TRBJ2-7; D gene unclear. Trimming removed 1 base at V and 6 bases at J, with 19 bases between. Germline lookup yields CDR1 GTSNPN and CDR2 SVGIG (reference sequence). The length of the CDR3 is 15 residues.

The V and J genes are TRBV15 and TRBJ1-4, with TRBD1 identical over 9 bases. V gave up 5 bases and J gave up 3 bases; unmatched junction bases: 7. The CDR3 runs to 16 residues. Germline V lookup: CDR1 LNHNV, CDR2 YYDKDF (reference sequence). The CDR3, as DNA: TGTGCCACCAGCCCGGGACAGGGTTTTTCTAATGAAAAACTGTTTTTT. It encodes CATSPGQGFSNEKLFF.

The chain couples TRBV15 to TRBJ2-7; 7 bases line up with TRBD1. With V trimmed by 0 bases and J by 0 bases, 17 bases remained unmatched. The CDR3 runs 20 residues. Looked up from germline, CDR1 is LNHNV and CDR2 is YYDKDF (reference sequence). The CDR3 DNA is TGTGCCACCAGCAGAGAGGCCAAACAGGGGATATGGCCCGGCTCCTACGAGCAGTACTTC. This encodes CATSREAKQGIWPGSYEQYF.

V and J are TRBV18 and TRBJ1-1, with TRBD1 matching 7 bases. Germline V CDR1 and CDR2: KGHSH, LQKENI. The CDR3 extends over 20 amino acids. With 2 bases clipped from V and 0 bases from J, the junction kept 18 bases outside the gene matches. Here the CDR3 DNA reads TGTGCCAGCTCACCATTGTATCAATCCGGGACAGCACCCATGAACACTGAAGCTTTCTTT. It specifies CASSPLYQSGTAPMNTEAFF.

The chain joins TRBV11-2 to TRBJ1-2; a weak D match, TRBD1 (6 bases). This CDR3 is built from 15 residues. V lost 0 bases to trimming and J lost 3 bases, with 11 bases between them. Germline V gene data show CDR1 as SGHAT and CDR2 as FQNNGV. The CDR3 DNA reads as TGTGCCAGCAGCTTAGAAAGGACAGTGCACTATGGCTACACCTTC. The encoded protein is CASSLERTVHYGYTF.

This rearrangement joins TRBV5-1 to TRBJ2-2, with 7 nucleotides matching TRBD2. V was clipped by 0 bases and J by 4 bases; unmatched bases: 6. The CDR3 sequence is 16 residues long. CDR1 SGHRS and CDR2 YFSETQ come from the germline V gene. This CDR3 reads CASSLAHSGGTGELFF. CDR3 nucleotide sequence: TGCGCCAGCAGCTTGGCCCATTCGGGGGGCACCGGGGAGCTGTTTTTT.

Details on this clone: Germline is not matched at one junction end, which may reflect a read error. Other DNA sequences in this specimen translate into the identical CDR3. The chain has TRBV19 and TRBJ1-1, with 7 positions matching TRBD1. Germline values: CDR1 LNHDA, CDR2 SQIVND (reference sequence). This CDR3 has 14 amino acids. The CDR3 loop is CASSWDRMNTEAFF. CDR3 coding DNA: TGTGCCAGTTCCTGGGACAGAATGAACACTGAAGCTTTTTTT.

This clone came up once. The chain employs TRBV6-5 and TRBJ2-1; 8 positions match TRBD2. CDR1 is MNHEY, CDR2 SVGAGI, per germline. This CDR3 region has 15 residues. After removal of 4 bases from V and 2 bases from J, the junction contained 4 bases not matched to a gene. CDR3 residues: CASSFNSGAYNEQFF. The CDR3 nucleotides read TGTGCCAGCAGTTTTAATAGCGGGGCCTACAATGAGCAGTTCTTC.

The chain recombines TRBV2 with TRBJ1-1; tentative D call: TRBD1 (5 bases). Germline V gene data show CDR1 as SNHLY and CDR2 as FYNNEI. This CDR3 contains 16 residues. V shed 2 bases and J shed 0 bases, with 13 bases lying between them. The DNA for the CDR3 is TGTGCCAGCAGTGAATACAAAGGGGCGGTGAACACTGAAGCTTTCTTT. Its protein is CASSEYKGAVNTEAFF.

The chain uses TRBV19 and TRBJ2-1, with 10 bases aligning to TRBD2. The CDR3 loop spans 15 amino acids. Germline V CDR1 and CDR2: LNHDA, SQIVND (reference sequence). Losses at the gene ends were 4 bases for V and 6 bases for J; bases not matched to a gene: 6. The chain's CDR3 is CASSRLAGPGNEQFF. As DNA, the CDR3 is TGTGCCAGTAGTAGACTAGCGGGCCCGGGCAATGAGCAGTTCTTC.

J is TRBJ1-1 and V is TRBV19, with D hard to call. Trimming shortened V by 0 bases and J by 8 bases, and 7 bases separated the two germline ends. The CDR3 is 12 amino acids. CDR1 LNHDA and CDR2 SQIVND come from the germline V gene (reference sequence). In nucleotides, the CDR3 is TGTGCCAGTAGTATAGAGGGCAGGGAAGCTTTCTTT. Protein: CASSIEGREAFF.

The genes are TRBV5-1 and TRBJ1-1; the D gene is possibly TRBD1 (5 bases). CDR1 is SGHRS, CDR2 YFSETQ, per germline. V lost 2 bases to trimming and J lost 6 bases, with 11 bases between them. This CDR3 has 13 residues. The CDR3 coding sequence is TGCGCCAGCAGCTTCAGGGTTCGGTCTGAAGCTTTCTTT. Translation gives CASSFRVRSEAFF. Full variable domain (rest looked up from reference TRBV5-1 and TRBJ1-1): KAGVTQTPRYLIKTRGQQVTLSCSPISGHRSVSWYQQTPGQGLQFLFEYFSETQRNKGNFPGRFSGRQFSNSRSEMNVSTLELGDSALYLCASSFRVRSEAFFGQGTRLTVV.

The V and J genes are TRBV7-9 and TRBJ1-1, with unresolved D. V gave up 5 bases and J gave up 0 bases, with 10 bases separating them. This CDR3 has 14 amino acids. Germline V lookup: CDR1 SEHNR, CDR2 FQNEAQ (reference sequence). The CDR3 loop reads CASSISRVNTEAFF. The DNA for the CDR3 is TGTGCCAGCAGCATTTCAAGGGTGAACACTGAAGCTTTCTTT.

The table lists this clone with a few counts. The rearrangement links TRBV19 to TRBJ1-4; D is uncertain. The CDR3 is made up of 15 amino acids. Trimming pared 3 bases from V and 5 bases from J, leaving 13 bases between. The germline V gene encodes CDR1 LNHDA and CDR2 SQIVND (reference sequence). The CDR3 DNA reads TGTGCCAGTAGTATTACTCACCTCCTAAATGAAAAACTGTTTTTT. This codes for CASSITHLLNEKLFF.

This clone was detected a few times. The chain couples TRBV19 to TRBJ1-6, with 12 bases that match TRBD1. V lost 3 bases to trimming and J lost 11 bases; unmatched junction nucleotides: 8. Germline V gives CDR1 LNHDA, CDR2 SQIVND (reference sequence). CDR3 length equals 16 residues. Here the CDR3 reads CASSIGGTGGATPLHF. The CDR3 DNA follows: TGTGCCAGTAGTATCGGAGGGACAGGGGGCGCAACACCCCTCCACTTT.

The chain joins TRBV6-1 to TRBJ1-2; D possibly corresponds to TRBD1 (5 bases). The CDR3 length is 14 residues. CDR1 and CDR2 from the germline V gene are MNHNS and SASEGT. Trimming removed 7 bases at V and 4 bases at J, with 16 bases between. CDR3 nucleotides: TGTGCCAGCATGATAGAGAGGGGAAGCTATGGCTACACCTTC. Protein: CASMIERGSYGYTF.

This sequence joins TRBV29-1 and TRBJ2-7; 8 positions match TRBD1. The CDR3 is 14 amino acids. V shed 6 bases, J shed 5 bases, and the junction held 12 bases outside the gene matches. CDR1 is SQVTM, CDR2 ANQGSEA, per germline. CDR3 in DNA: TGCAGCGTACTGATTACTGGACAGGGACACGAGCAGTACTTC. Residues: CSVLITGQGHEQYF.

This sequence joins TRBV6-5 and TRBJ1-1, with no clear D. This CDR3 has 13 residues. V dropped 0 bases and J dropped 3 bases, with 5 bases sitting between them. The germline V gene has CDR1 MNHEY and CDR2 SVGAGI. The chain's CDR3 is CASSYSIDTEAFF. In DNA form, the CDR3 reads TGTGCCAGCAGTTACTCGATCGACACTGAAGCTTTCTTT.

This chain links TRBV10-3 with TRBJ2-3; D possibly corresponds to TRBD1 (5 bases). V was trimmed by 0 bases and J by 13 bases, leaving 11 bases between them. CDR3 length: 12 residues. CDR1 is ENHRY and CDR2 is SYGVKD in the germline V gene. The CDR3 sequence: CAISESRGLEYF. The DNA for the CDR3 is TGTGCCATCAGTGAGTCAAGGGGTTTAGAGTATTTT.

The chain couples TRBV11-3 to TRBJ2-3; possibly TRBD1 for D (5 bases). Germline lookup yields CDR1 SGHNT and CDR2 YENEEA. V dropped 3 bases and J dropped 0 bases, with 10 bases sitting between them. This CDR3 spans 15 amino acids. CDR3 DNA: TGTGCCAGCAGCTTCCGGGCAGGGAGCACAGATACGCAGTATTTT. This encodes CASSFRAGSTDTQYF.

This rearrangement joins TRBV6-1 to TRBJ2-7; possibly TRBD1 or TRBD2 for D (5 bases each). Between the trimmed V and J ends, which lost 2 bases and 2 bases, there was a span of 10 bases. CDR3 length: 14 amino acids. Per the germline V gene, CDR1 is MNHNS and CDR2 is SASEGT. For the CDR3, the DNA is TGTGCCAGCAGTGAAAGTGGGACCCCCTACGAGCAGTACTTC. Amino acids: CASSESGTPYEQYF.

This clone was seen just once. In nucleotides, the CDR3 is TGTGCCAGCAGCCCCGGGGGGACGATCTCCTACGAGCAGTACTTC. This gives the protein CASSPGGTISYEQYF. The J gene is TRBJ2-7, the V gene TRBV9; 7 bases align to TRBD2. Germline loops: CDR1 SGDLS, CDR2 YYNGEE. This CDR3 spans 15 amino acids. V was clipped by 4 bases and J by 0 bases; unmatched bases: 7.

This clone was seen a few times. This chain links TRBV11-2 with TRBJ1-5; perhaps TRBD1 as D (5 bases). This CDR3 region has 11 residues. Trimming shortened V by 5 bases and J by 10 bases, and 9 bases separated the two germline ends. Per germline, CDR1 SGHAT and CDR2 FQNNGV. The CDR3 nucleotides are TGTGCCAGCAGCCAGGGAGGACCCCAGCATTTT. Translation: CASSQGGPQHF.

V usage is TRBV6-1 and J usage is TRBJ1-3, with D perhaps matching TRBD1 (6 bases). Germline V lookup: CDR1 MNHNS, CDR2 SASEGT. This CDR3 region has 15 residues. Between the trimmed V and J ends, which lost 2 bases and 4 bases, there was a span of 12 bases. The CDR3 DNA reads TGTGCCAGCAGTGAATCAGGGGCCGCGGGAAACACCATATATTTT. Translation: CASSESGAAGNTIYF.

The genes are TRBV28 and TRBJ1-4; TRBD1 might be the D (5 bases). This CDR3 is 14 amino acids long. Between the trimmed V and J ends, which lost 2 bases and 4 bases, there was a span of 8 bases. Germline lookup yields CDR1 MDHEN and CDR2 SYDVKM. DNA for the CDR3: TGTGCCAGCAGTTTAGGGGGGGGTAATGAAAAACTGTTTTTT. Translated, it gives CASSLGGGNEKLFF.

This sequence joins TRBV6-6 and TRBJ1-6; TRBD1 might be the D (5 bases). CDR3 length: 14 amino acids. The ends were cut back, 6 bases at V and 7 bases at J, with 13 bases in the middle. Germline V CDR1 and CDR2: MNHNY, SVGAGI (reference sequence). CDR3 in amino acids: CASRTGTENSPLHF. The CDR3 region has the DNA TGTGCCAGCAGAACCGGGACGGAAAATTCACCCCTCCACTTT.

V gene TRBV2 combines with J gene TRBJ2-5; no clear D gene. This CDR3 spans 12 amino acids. The V end was cut by 1 base, the J end by 5 bases, with 5 bases between. CDR1 SNHLY and CDR2 FYNNEI come from the germline V gene. The CDR3 region has the DNA TGTGCCAGCAGTGAAGATGGGGAGACCCAGTACTTC. Translated, it gives CASSEDGETQYF.

This clone was observed a single time. V usage is TRBV19 and J usage is TRBJ1-1; D ambiguous. Between the trimmed V and J ends, which lost 1 base and 7 bases, there was a span of 10 bases. Germline V gene lookup returns CDR1 LNHDA and CDR2 SQIVND (reference sequence). The CDR3 is 13 residues long. The CDR3 here is CASSIGGGFEAFF. CDR3 DNA sequence: TGTGCCAGTAGTATAGGAGGTGGGTTTGAAGCTTTCTTT.

The V gene is TRBV5-1, the J gene TRBJ2-1; 12 bases map to TRBD2. The V segment lost 3 bases and the J segment 3 bases; nucleotides outside the gene matches: 1. CDR1 and CDR2 from the germline V gene are SGHRS and YFSETQ. This CDR3 spans 15 amino acids. DNA for the CDR3: TGCGCCAGCAGCTGGACTAGCGGGGACTACAATGAGCAGTTCTTC. Translated, it gives CASSWTSGDYNEQFF.

The sample holds one count of this clone. This rearrangement joins TRBV7-9 to TRBJ2-1; D unclear. The CDR3 runs to 11 residues. Looked up from germline, CDR1 is SEHNR and CDR2 is FQNEAQ (reference sequence). The germline V and J ends were trimmed by 1 base and 8 bases, with 3 bases remaining between them. CDR3 sequence reads: CASSLVDEQFF. The CDR3 DNA follows: TGTGCCAGCAGCTTAGTGGATGAGCAGTTCTTC. The whole variable domain, remainder taken from reference TRBV7-9 and TRBJ2-1, is DTGVSQNPRHKITKRGQNVTFRCDPISEHNRLYWYRQTLGQGPEFLTYFQNEAQLEKSRLLSDRFSAERPKGSFSTLEIQRTEQGDSAMYLCASSLVDEQFFGPGTRLTVL.